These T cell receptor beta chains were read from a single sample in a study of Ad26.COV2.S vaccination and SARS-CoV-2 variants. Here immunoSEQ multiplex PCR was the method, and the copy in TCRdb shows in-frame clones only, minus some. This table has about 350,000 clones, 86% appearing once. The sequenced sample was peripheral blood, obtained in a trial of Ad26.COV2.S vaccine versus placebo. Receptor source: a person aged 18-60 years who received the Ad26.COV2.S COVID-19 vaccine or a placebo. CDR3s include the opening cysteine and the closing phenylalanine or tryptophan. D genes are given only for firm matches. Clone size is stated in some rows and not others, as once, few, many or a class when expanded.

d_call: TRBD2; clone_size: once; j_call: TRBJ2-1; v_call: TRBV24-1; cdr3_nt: TGTGCCACCAGTCTAGCGGGAGGGCCCTCCTACAATGAGCAGTTCTTC; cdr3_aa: CATSLAGGPSYNEQFF
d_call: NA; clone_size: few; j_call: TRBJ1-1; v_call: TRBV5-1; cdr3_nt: TGCGCCAGTAGCTGGACCGATAACACTGAAGCTTTCTTT; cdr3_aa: CASSWTDNTEAFF
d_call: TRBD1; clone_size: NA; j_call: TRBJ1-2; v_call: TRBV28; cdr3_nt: TGTGCCAGCAGTCATGGACAGGGGATAGTGGGCTATGGCTACACCTTC; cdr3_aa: CASSHGQGIVGYGYTF
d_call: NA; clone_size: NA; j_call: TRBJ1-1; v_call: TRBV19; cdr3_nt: TGTGCCAGTAGTGCCGGGACATCGAGGGGACATCGGAACACTGAAGCTTTCTTT; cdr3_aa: CASSAGTSRGHRNTEAFF
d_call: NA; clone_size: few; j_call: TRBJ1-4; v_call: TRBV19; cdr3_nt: TGTGCCAGTAAGAGGGGACCGAATGAAAAACTGTTTTTT; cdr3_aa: CASKRGPNEKLFF
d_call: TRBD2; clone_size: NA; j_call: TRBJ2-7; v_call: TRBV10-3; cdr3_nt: TGTGCCATCAGTGACCCTAGCGGGAAGGGGGTTTACGAGCAGTACTTC; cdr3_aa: CAISDPSGKGVYEQYF
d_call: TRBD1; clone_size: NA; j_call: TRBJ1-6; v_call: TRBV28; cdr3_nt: TGTGCCAGCAGCCTCGGACAGGGTCCGGGTTCACCCCTCCACTTT; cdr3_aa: CASSLGQGPGSPLHF
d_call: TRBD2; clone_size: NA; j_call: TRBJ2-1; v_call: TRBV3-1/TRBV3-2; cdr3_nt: TGTGCCAGCAGCCATACGGGGGGGCCCCATGAGCAGTTCTTC; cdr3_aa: CASSHTGGPHEQFF
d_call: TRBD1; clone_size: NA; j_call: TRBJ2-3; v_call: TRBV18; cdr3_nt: TGTGCCAGCTCACCACCTAAGGGGGCGGGTGCAGATACGCAGTATTTT; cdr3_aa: CASSPPKGAGADTQYF
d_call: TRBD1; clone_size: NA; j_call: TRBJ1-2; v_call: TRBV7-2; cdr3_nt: TGTGCCAGCAGCTTAGGGGACAGGGTATTCGATGGCTACACCTTC; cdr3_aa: CASSLGDRVFDGYTF
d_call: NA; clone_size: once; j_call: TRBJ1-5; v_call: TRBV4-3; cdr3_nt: TGCGCCAGCAGCCAAGATGGGGGGAATCAGCCCCAGCATTTT; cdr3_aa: CASSQDGGNQPQHF
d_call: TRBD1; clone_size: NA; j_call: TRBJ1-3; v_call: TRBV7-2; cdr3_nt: TGTGCCAGCAGCTCCCGGACAGGGACCGGAAACACCATATATTTT; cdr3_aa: CASSSRTGTGNTIYF
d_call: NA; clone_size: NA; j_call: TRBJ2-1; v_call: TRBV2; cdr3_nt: TGTGCCAGCAGCGCCGGGAGCCAAAACAATGAGCAGTTCTTC; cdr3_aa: CASSAGSQNNEQFF
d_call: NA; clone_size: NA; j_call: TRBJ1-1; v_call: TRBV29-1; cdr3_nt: TGCAGCGTTGAAATTGGTGGGGGGGGCACTGAAGCTTTCTTT; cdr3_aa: CSVEIGGGGTEAFF
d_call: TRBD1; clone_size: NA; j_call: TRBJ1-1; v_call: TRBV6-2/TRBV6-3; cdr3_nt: TGTGCCAGCAGTTACGAACGGGGGACAGGGGCCATGAACACTGAAGCTTTCTTT; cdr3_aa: CASSYERGTGAMNTEAFF
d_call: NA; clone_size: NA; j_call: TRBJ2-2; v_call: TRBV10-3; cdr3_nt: TGTGCCATCAGTGAGTCTCGAGAACCCGGGGAGCTGTTTTTT; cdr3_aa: CAISESREPGELFF
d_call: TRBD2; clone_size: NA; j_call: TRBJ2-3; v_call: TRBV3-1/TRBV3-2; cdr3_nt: TGTGCCAGCAGCCAAGTGTCCCCAGTCGTAGCGGGGACCTCAGATACGCAGTATTTT; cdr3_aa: CASSQVSPVVAGTSDTQYF
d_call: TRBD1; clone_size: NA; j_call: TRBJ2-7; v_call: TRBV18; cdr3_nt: TGTGCCAGCTCACCAGGACAGGGCCCCCTCTACGAGCAGTACTTC; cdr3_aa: CASSPGQGPLYEQYF
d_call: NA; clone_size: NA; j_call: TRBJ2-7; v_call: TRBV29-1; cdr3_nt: TGCAGCGTTGAAGGGAAGGCAGGCCCATCCTACGAGCAGTACTTC; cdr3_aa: CSVEGKAGPSYEQYF
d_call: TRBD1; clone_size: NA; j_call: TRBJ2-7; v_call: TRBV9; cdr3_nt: TGTGCCAGCAGCTCCGGGACAGCGAAAAGGGAGCAGTACTTC; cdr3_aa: CASSSGTAKREQYF
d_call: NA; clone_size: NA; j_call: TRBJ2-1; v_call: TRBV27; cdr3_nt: TGTGCCAGCAGTTACACAGAGCCGAAAATACACTACAATGAGCAGTTCTTC; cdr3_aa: CASSYTEPKIHYNEQFF
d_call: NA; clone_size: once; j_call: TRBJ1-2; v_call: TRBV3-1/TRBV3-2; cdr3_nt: TGTGCCAGCAGCCTCGGGAACAGCCCTAACTATGGCTACACCTTC; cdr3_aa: CASSLGNSPNYGYTF
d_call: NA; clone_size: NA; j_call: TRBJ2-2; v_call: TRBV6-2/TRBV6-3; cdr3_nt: TGTGCCAGCAGTAGAAGGATCACCGGGGAGCTGTTTTTT; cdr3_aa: CASSRRITGELFF
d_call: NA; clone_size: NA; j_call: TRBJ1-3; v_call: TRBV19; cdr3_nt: TGTGCCAGTAGTATTGGCAGCCGAAACACCATATATTTT; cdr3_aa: CASSIGSRNTIYF
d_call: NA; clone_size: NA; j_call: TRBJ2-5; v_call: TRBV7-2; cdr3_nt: TGTGCCAGCAGCTCAAATAGCGGAACACCAGAGACCCAGTACTTC; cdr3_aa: CASSSNSGTPETQYF
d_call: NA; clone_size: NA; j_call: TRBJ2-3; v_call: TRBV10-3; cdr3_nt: TGTGCCATCAGTGATCTCGACGCGGACACTAGCACAGATACGCAGTATTTT; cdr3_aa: CAISDLDADTSTDTQYF
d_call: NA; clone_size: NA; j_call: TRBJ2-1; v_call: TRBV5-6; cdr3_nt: TGTGCCAGCAGCTTGGTTGGAAGCTCCTACAATGAGCAGTTCTTC; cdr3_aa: CASSLVGSSYNEQFF
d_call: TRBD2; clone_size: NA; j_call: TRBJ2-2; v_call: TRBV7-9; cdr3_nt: TGTGCCAGCAGCTTCGGAGGTAGCGGGAGTTTCGGCGGGGAGCTGTTTTTT; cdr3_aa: CASSFGGSGSFGGELFF
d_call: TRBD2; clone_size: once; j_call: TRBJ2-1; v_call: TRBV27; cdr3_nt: TGTGCCAGCAGTTCATTTACCCCCGGGACTAGCGGCTACAATGAGCAGTTCTTC; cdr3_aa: CASSSFTPGTSGYNEQFF
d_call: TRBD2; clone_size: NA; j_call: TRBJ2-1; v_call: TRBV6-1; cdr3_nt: TGTGCCAGCAGTACCCCTCCCGGGGGGGGCGAGTTCTTC; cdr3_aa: CASSTPPGGGEFF
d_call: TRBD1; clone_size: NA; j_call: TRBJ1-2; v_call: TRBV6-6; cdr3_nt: TGTGCCAGCAGCAGAAAACAGGGGGGCTACACCTTC; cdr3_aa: CASSRKQGGYTF
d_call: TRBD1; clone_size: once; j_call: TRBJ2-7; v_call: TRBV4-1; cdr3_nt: TGCGCCAGCAGCCAAGAAGTACAGGGGGCGTTGGGGGAGCAGTACTTC; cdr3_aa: CASSQEVQGALGEQYF
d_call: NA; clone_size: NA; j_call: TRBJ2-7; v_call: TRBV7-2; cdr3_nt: TGTGCCAGCAGCTTAGGGGCGGGACAGAAGATGTACGAGCAGTACTTC; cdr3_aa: CASSLGAGQKMYEQYF
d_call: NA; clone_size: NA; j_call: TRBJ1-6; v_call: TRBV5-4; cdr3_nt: TGTGCCAGCAGCCGGGGCCTCGCCAATTCACCCCTCCACTTT; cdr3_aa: CASSRGLANSPLHF
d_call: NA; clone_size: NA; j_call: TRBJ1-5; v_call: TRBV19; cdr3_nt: TGTGCCAGTACCATCCTGGGCGGGGCCAGGGACAATCAGCCCCAGCATTTT; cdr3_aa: CASTILGGARDNQPQHF
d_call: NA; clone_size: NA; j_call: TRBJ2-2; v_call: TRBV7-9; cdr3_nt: TGTGCCAGCAGCCTACGCGGAAACACCGGGGAGCTGTTTTTT; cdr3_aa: CASSLRGNTGELFF
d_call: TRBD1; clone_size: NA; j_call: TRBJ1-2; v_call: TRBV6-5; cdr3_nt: TGTGCCAGCAGCCCCCGGGACAGGGGAGGATATGGCTACACCTTC; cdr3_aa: CASSPRDRGGYGYTF